This passage covers 12 T cell receptor beta chains from one sample sequenced in a study of T cells after yellow fever vaccination (dated by TCRdb to about 2019). The receptor library was made with 5' RACE. The instrument was an Illumina HiSeq 2500. Through fastp at Q25 and MiXCR, TCRdb rebuilt clones from the public reads, retaining in-frame beta chains. Here each entry gathers all rows of one CDR3 protein and keeps the most common genes and DNA. The sample data list more than 450,000 distinct CDR3 sequences, and roughly a fifth of these were observed just once. The ten largest clones add up to around 17% of the sample. The sample's treatment or condition label is to be understood as: live attenuated yellow fever vaccine strain. The material was PBMCs, obtained about 20 days after the first yellow fever vaccination. All receptors come from a man in his late teens or twenties who received the YFV17D yellow fever vaccine.

This clonotype has a handful of counts. V gene TRBV4-2 combines with J gene TRBJ1-2, with unresolved D. The CDR3 spans 12 residues. V was trimmed by 1 base and J by 7 bases, leaving 7 bases between them. The germline gives CDR1 LGHNA, CDR2 YNFKEQ. This chain's CDR3 is CASSQGELGYTF. CDR3 nucleotides: TGTGCCAGCAGCCAAGGCGAACTTGGCTACACCTTC.

The gene calls are TRBV19 and TRBJ1-2; unclear D gene. CDR3 size: 13 residues. V was trimmed by 0 bases and J by 4 bases, leaving 6 bases between them. Germline CDR1 is LNHDA and CDR2 is SQIVND (reference sequence). CDR3 sequence reads: CASSIDHGYGYTF. Here the CDR3 DNA reads TGTGCCAGTAGTATAGATCACGGCTATGGCTACACCTTC.

This clonotype has at least ten counts. This chain joins TRBV5-1 and TRBJ2-3; D gene uncertain. Germline loops: CDR1 SGHRS, CDR2 YFSETQ. This CDR3 comprises 15 residues. Between the trimmed V and J ends, which lost 3 bases and 1 base, there was a span of 12 bases. In nucleotides, the CDR3 is TGCGCCAGCAGCTCTTCTTTCGGCGGCACAGATACGCAGTATTTT. This gives the protein CASSSSFGGTDTQYF. The full variable domain, with the rest looked up from reference TRBV5-1 and TRBJ2-3, is KAGVTQTPRYLIKTRGQQVTLSCSPISGHRSVSWYQQTPGQGLQFLFEYFSETQRNKGNFPGRFSGRQFSNSRSEMNVSTLELGDSALYLCASSSSFGGTDTQYFGPGTRLTVL.

In this sample, this clonotype turned up many times. The chain is built from TRBV7-2 and TRBJ2-7; the D gene is possibly TRBD2 (5 bases). CDR1 is SGHTA and CDR2 is FQGNSA in the germline V gene. The CDR3 spans 14 residues. V was shortened by 4 bases and J by 4 bases, with 14 bases between the two germline ends. CDR3 amino acids: CASSSQLGGYEQYF. The CDR3 region has the DNA TGTGCCAGCAGCTCGCAACTAGGCGGGTACGAGCAGTACTTC.

The genes are TRBV4-1 and TRBJ2-1, with D tentatively TRBD2 (8 bases). V lost 6 bases and J lost 2, with 17 bases in between. The germline V gene has CDR1 MGHRA and CDR2 YSYEKL. CDR3 length: 16 residues. The CDR3 DNA follows: TGCGCCAGCAGTCAGGGGGGCGGGGGGCCCTACAATGAGCAGTTCTTC. This encodes CASSQGGGGPYNEQFF.

This clonotype showed up just a few times. The rearrangement uses TRBV28 and TRBJ2-1; D ambiguous. The germline V and J ends were trimmed by 3 bases and 3 bases, with 9 bases remaining between them. CDR3 length equals 14 residues. The V gene's germline CDR1 is MDHEN and CDR2 SYDVKM. CDR3 DNA: TGTGCCAGCAGTTTTGTCAGCCTCTACAATGAGCAGTTCTTC. The encoded protein is CASSFVSLYNEQFF.

This clonotype was counted a few times. The chain joins TRBV12-3 or TRBV12-4 to TRBJ2-1; perhaps TRBD1 as D (5 bases). The CDR3 runs 16 residues. V dropped 6 bases and J dropped 1 base, with 16 bases sitting between them. CDR3 amino acids: CASRKSGPLSYNEQFF. CDR3 nucleotide sequence: TGTGCCAGCAGAAAATCAGGGCCCCTTTCCTACAATGAGCAGTTCTTC.

V and J are TRBV7-2 and TRBJ1-1, with D maybe TRBD1 (5 bases). Germline V gene sequence: CDR1 SGHTA, CDR2 FQGNSA. The CDR3 is made up of 13 amino acids. V was cut by 1 base and J by 7 bases, with 10 bases left in between. CDR3 sequence reads: CASSLEVGLEAFF. Written as DNA, the CDR3 is TGTGCCAGCAGCTTAGAGGTGGGGCTTGAAGCTTTCTTT.

The chain has TRBV10-3 and TRBJ2-1; possibly TRBD2 for D (6 bases). This CDR3 region has 16 residues. Germline V gene data show CDR1 as ENHRY and CDR2 as SYGVKD. Trimming left V 8 bases short and J 6 bases short, with 23 bases between. Here the CDR3 reads CAIGRVGGRTINEQFF. The CDR3, as DNA: TGTGCCATCGGAAGGGTGGGGGGAAGGACAATCAATGAGCAGTTCTTC.

The chain carries TRBV6-1 and TRBJ1-5; D is unclear. Trimming took off 6 bases at V and 7 bases at J, with 13 bases between the two ends. CDR3 length: 13 amino acids. Germline V gene sequence: CDR1 MNHNS, CDR2 SASEGT. For the CDR3, the DNA is TGTGCCAGCAGAAAAAGAGCCAGGCAGCCCCAGCATTTT. It translates to CASRKRARQPQHF.

V gene TRBV9 combines with J gene TRBJ2-7; 10 bases are shared with TRBD1. The CDR3 totals 16 residues. Per the germline V gene, CDR1 is SGDLS and CDR2 is YYNGEE. The junction had 11 bases not matched to a gene; V was cut back by 3 bases and J by 5 bases. CDR3 amino acids: CASSGRERDRGHEQYF. CDR3 bases: TGTGCCAGCAGCGGGAGAGAGAGGGACAGGGGCCACGAGCAGTACTTC. The full variable domain, with the rest looked up from reference TRBV9 and TRBJ2-7, is DSGVTQTPKHLITATGQRVTLRCSPRSGDLSVYWYQQSLDQGLQFLIQYYNGEERAKGNILERFSAQQFPDLHSELNLSSLELGDSALYFCASSGRERDRGHEQYFGPGTRLTVT.

This chain joins TRBV4-1 and TRBJ2-3; 15 bases are shared with TRBD2. Germline CDR1 reads MGHRA; CDR2 reads YSYEKL. Germline trimming cut 5 bases from V and 8 bases from J; bases unmatched to any gene: 17. The CDR3 loop spans 19 amino acids. As DNA, the CDR3 is TGCGCCAGCAGCTCCCGGACTAGCGGGGGGGCCGAGGTCCCTAGTACGCAGTATTTT. This codes for CASSSRTSGGAEVPSTQYF.